This TCR beta chain was retrieved from a study of somatic mutations in cytotoxic T cells in rheumatoid arthritis. Whole-study context: T-cell populations stained with V beta antibodies were in some cases flow-sorted at nearly 100% purity, including V beta1+ cells that were sequenced for TCRB.

Study outcomes and limitations: More than 20% of CD8+ cells belonged to the largest clone in about an eighth of the roughly 65 patients.

Sequencing used immunoSEQ multiplex PCR; TCRdb keeps in-frame clones, though not all of them. The sample carries fewer than 30,000 clones, 82% recorded once. Germline loops: CDR1 MNHEY, CDR2 SVGAGI. V dropped 3 bases and J dropped 8 bases, with 10 bases sitting between them. The CDR3 runs to 13 residues. Turning to this clone: Its antigen is as yet unknown.

The receptor was isolated from a man aged 45-60 years in good health. The specimen was CD8+ T cells sorted from blood. V usage is TRBV6-5 and J usage is TRBJ1-4; D is unresolved. The DNA of the CDR3 is TGTGCCAGCAGTTATCGCCATCGGGAAAAACTGTTTTTT. Protein sequence: CASSYRHREKLFF.